A selection of T cell receptor beta chains follows, all from one sample in a study of blood T cells in healthy people across ages. TCRdb used MiXCR to reprocess the 5' RACE reads, holding one entry per CDR3 protein. The sample includes around 990,000 distinct CDR3 sequences, less than 45% of them seen just once. Sequencing was performed on blood. These receptors all stem from a man younger than 30 in good health. Both conserved end residues are trimmed from each CDR3. For some rows the clone size is stated as once, few or many, or as a class when expanded; others skip it.

v_gene,j_gene,abundance,CDR3aa
TRBV4-3,TRBJ2-3,-,ASSQDGLSGDTQY
TRBV20-1,TRBJ2-1,few,SARPRQSGGDYNEQF
TRBV12-3/TRBV12-4,TRBJ1-1,-,ASTLGGGGTEAF
TRBV10-3,TRBJ2-3,few,AISDGTRRNTQY
TRBV13,TRBJ1-2,few,ASSLHQGENYGYT
TRBV7-2,TRBJ1-6,-,ASSSTGTGDNSPLH
TRBV10-3,TRBJ2-3,-,AISERLLISTDTQY
TRBV6-5,TRBJ1-1,-,ASSYSYRGLKTEAF
TRBV7-2,TRBJ2-3,-,ASSLGTSLADTQY
TRBV6-5,TRBJ2-1,few,ASSYSSSSGRENEQF
TRBV19,TRBJ2-1,-,ASSTTGFNEQF
TRBV5-1,TRBJ1-3,-,ASSPEAGAGHTIY
TRBV20-1,TRBJ1-2,-,SARDAAGKDYGYT
TRBV25-1,TRBJ2-7,-,ASSEYPAGREIDEQY
TRBV27,TRBJ1-5,few,ASSLSTGSVQPQH
TRBV27,TRBJ2-1,-,ASSLSPGLAGHNEQF
TRBV7-9,TRBJ1-1,-,ASNPTGKNTEAF
TRBV27,TRBJ2-1,few,ASSLGLAASSYNEQF
TRBV9,TRBJ2-1,-,ASRGGTGVNNEQF
TRBV10-3,TRBJ2-3,-,AISGGTRRSRASATDTQY
TRBV25-1,TRBJ1-6,-,ASSSESSYNSPLH
TRBV27,TRBJ2-2,once,ASSLALDGELF
TRBV3-1,TRBJ1-2,-,ASRAGTGVYGYT
TRBV2,TRBJ1-5,few,ASSVDQPQH
TRBV20-1,TRBJ1-1,few,SAPMDRLNTEAF
TRBV6-2/TRBV6-3,TRBJ2-3,few,ASSYPRLAGRTDTQY
TRBV25-1,TRBJ2-5,-,ASSETAGEVRKETQY
TRBV20-1,TRBJ1-1,-,SVTSGARNTEAF
TRBV5-6,TRBJ2-4,-,ASSSREQGAKNIQY
TRBV4-2,TRBJ1-5,once,ASSQDPPRTGGSNQPQH
TRBV7-8,TRBJ2-3,-,ASSLYRTRPTDTQY
TRBV5-6,TRBJ1-5,-,ASSLNAGTENQPQH
TRBV10-3,TRBJ2-3,-,AISEVDRAGTDTQY
TRBV7-2,TRBJ1-5,once,ASSLMGGGNQPQH
TRBV6-2/TRBV6-3,TRBJ1-2,few,ASSTLLVKTGTNYGYT
TRBV12-3/TRBV12-4,TRBJ2-5,-,ASSLEGLETETQY
TRBV12-5,TRBJ2-2,-,ASGLPPGGELF
TRBV4-3,TRBJ1-1,few,ASSHTGLGTPAF
TRBV7-2,TRBJ2-3,-,ASSFPGRMATDTQY
TRBV27,TRBJ1-1,-,ASSRGVRDSGNTEAF
TRBV20-1,TRBJ2-5,-,SARDNPGGETQY
TRBV28,TRBJ2-5,once,ASSVVGVKTQY
TRBV11-1,TRBJ1-5,-,ASSLQRQIQH